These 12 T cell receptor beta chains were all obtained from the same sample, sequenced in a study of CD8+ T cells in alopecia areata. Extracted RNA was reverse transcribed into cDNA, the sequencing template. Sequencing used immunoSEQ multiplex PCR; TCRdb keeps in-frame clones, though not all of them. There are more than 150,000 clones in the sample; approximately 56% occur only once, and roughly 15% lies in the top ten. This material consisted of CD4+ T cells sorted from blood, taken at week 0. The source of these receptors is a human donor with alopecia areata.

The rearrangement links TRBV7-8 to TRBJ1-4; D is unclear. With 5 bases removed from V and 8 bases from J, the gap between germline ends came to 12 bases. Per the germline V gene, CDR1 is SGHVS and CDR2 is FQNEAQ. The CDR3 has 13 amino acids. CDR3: CASSPPNTEKLFF. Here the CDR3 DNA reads TGTGCCAGCAGCCCTCCCAACACGGAAAAACTGTTTTTT.

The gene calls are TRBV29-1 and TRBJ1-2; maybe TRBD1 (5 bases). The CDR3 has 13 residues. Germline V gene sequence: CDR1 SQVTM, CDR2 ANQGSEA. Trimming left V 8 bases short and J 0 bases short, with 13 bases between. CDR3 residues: CSFTTAPNYGYTF. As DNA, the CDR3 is TGCAGCTTCACGACAGCCCCTAACTATGGCTACACCTTC. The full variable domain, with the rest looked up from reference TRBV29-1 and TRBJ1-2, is SAVISQKPSRDICQRGTSLTIQCQVDSQVTMMFWYRQQPGQSLTLIATANQGSEATYESGFVIDKFPISRPNLTFSTLTVSNMSPEDSSIYLCSFTTAPNYGYTFGSGTRLTVV.

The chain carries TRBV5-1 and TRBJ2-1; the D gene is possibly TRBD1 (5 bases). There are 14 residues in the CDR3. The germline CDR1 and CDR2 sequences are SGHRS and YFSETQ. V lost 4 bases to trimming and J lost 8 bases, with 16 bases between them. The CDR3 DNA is TGCGCCAGCAGCCCCATCTCCAGGGCCGATGAGCAGTTCTTC. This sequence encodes CASSPISRADEQFF.

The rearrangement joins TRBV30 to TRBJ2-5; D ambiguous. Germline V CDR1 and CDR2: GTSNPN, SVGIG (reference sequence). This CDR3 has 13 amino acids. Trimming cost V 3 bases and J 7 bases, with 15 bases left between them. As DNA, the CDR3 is TGTGCCTGGAGCTATTCCTCCCCGGGGACCCAGTACTTC. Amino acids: CAWSYSSPGTQYF. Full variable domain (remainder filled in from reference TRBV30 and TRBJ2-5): SQTIHQWPATLVQPVGSPLSLECTVEGTSNPNLYWYRQAAGRGLQLLFYSVGIGQISSEVPQNLSASRPQDRQFILSSKKLLLSDSGFYLCAWSYSSPGTQYFGPGTRLLVL.

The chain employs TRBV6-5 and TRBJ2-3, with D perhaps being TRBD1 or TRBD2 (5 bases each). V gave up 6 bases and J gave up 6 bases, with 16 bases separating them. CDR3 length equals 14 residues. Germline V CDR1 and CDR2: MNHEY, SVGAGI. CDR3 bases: TGTGCCAGCAGGGACGGGGCCATGTCCGATACGCAGTATTTT. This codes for CASRDGAMSDTQYF.

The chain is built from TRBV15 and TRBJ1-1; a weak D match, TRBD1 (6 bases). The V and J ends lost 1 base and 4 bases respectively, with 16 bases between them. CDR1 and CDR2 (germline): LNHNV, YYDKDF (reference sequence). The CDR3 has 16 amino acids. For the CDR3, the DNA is TGTGCCACCAGCAGAGGTCAACGCAGGGGCGTCACTGAAGCTTTCTTT. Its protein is CATSRGQRRGVTEAFF. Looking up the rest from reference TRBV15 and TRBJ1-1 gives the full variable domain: DAMVIQNPRYQVTQFGKPVTLSCSQTLNHNVMYWYQQKSSQAPKLLFHYYDKDFNNEADTPDNFQSRRPNTSFCFLDIRSPGLGDTAMYLCATSRGQRRGVTEAFFGQGTRLTVV.

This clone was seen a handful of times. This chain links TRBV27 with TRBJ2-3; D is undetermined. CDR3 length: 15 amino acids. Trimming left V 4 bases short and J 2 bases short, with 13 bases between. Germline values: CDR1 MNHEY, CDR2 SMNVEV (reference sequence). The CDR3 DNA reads TGTGCCAGCAGTTCTAACGGCTGGGACACAGATACGCAGTATTTT. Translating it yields CASSSNGWDTDTQYF.

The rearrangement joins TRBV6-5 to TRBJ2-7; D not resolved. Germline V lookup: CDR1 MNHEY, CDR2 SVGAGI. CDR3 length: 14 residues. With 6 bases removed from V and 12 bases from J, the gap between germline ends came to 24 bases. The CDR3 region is CASSPEPDGIRSYF. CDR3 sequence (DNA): TGTGCCAGCAGCCCCGAACCTGACGGCATTCGGTCGTACTTC.

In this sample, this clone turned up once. CDR3: CASSILQGAGELFF. Written as DNA, the CDR3 is TGTGCCAGCAGTATACTACAGGGGGCCGGGGAGCTGTTTTTT. The chain joins TRBV2 to TRBJ2-2; 8 bases agree with TRBD1. The CDR3 length is 14 residues. The V segment lost 5 bases and the J segment 6 bases; nucleotides outside the gene matches: 5. Looked up from germline, CDR1 is SNHLY and CDR2 is FYNNEI.

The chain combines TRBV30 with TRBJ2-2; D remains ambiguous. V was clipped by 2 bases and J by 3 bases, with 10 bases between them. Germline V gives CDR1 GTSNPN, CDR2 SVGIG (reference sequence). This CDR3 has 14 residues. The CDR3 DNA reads TGTGCCTGGAGTAGGCTGCCATACACCGGGGAGCTGTTTTTT. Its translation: CAWSRLPYTGELFF.

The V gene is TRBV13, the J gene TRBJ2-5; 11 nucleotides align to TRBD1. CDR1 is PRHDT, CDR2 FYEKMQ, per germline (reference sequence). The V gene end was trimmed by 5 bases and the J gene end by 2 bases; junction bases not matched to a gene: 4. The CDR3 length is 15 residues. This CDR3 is CASSTRDRGQETQYF. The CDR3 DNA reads TGTGCCAGCAGCACACGGGACAGGGGGCAAGAGACCCAGTACTTC.

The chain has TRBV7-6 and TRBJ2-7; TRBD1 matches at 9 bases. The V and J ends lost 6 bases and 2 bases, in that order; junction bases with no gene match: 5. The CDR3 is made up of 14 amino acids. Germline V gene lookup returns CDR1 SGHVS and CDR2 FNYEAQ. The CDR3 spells CASSTGTGTYEQYF. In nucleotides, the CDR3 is TGTGCCAGCAGTACCGGGACAGGGACCTACGAGCAGTACTTC.